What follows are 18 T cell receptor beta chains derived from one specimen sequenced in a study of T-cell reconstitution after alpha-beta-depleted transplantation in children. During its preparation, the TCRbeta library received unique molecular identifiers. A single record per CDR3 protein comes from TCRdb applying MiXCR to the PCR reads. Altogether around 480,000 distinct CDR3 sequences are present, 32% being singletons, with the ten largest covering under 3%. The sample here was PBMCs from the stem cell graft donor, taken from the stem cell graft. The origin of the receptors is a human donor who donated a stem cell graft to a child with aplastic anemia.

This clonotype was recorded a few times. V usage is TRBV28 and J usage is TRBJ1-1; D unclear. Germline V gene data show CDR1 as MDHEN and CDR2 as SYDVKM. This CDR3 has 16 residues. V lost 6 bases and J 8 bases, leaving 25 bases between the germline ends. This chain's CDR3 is CASRSYVSAGGIEAFF. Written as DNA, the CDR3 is TGTGCCAGCAGATCGTACGTTAGCGCTGGAGGTATAGAAGCTTTCTTT.

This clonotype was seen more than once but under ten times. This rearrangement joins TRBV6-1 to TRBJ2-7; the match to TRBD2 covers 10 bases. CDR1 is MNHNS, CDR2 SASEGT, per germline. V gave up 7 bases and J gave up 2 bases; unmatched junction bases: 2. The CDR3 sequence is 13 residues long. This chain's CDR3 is CASKAGGAYEQYV. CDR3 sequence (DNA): TGTGCCAGCAAAGCGGGAGGGGCCTACGAGCAGTACGTC.

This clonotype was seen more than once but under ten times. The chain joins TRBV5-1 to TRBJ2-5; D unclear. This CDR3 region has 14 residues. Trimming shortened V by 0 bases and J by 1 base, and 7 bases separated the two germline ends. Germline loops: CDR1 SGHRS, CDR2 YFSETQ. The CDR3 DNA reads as TGCGCCAGCAGCTTGGCCCCCGGCCAAGAGACCCAGTACTTC. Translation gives CASSLAPGQETQYF.

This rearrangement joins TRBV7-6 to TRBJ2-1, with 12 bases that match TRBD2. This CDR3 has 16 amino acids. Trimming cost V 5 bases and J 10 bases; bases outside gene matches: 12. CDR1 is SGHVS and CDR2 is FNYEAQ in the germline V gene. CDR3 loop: CASSPTTSGSSKEQFF. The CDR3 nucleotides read TGTGCCAGCAGCCCCACGACTAGCGGGAGTAGCAAGGAGCAGTTCTTC.

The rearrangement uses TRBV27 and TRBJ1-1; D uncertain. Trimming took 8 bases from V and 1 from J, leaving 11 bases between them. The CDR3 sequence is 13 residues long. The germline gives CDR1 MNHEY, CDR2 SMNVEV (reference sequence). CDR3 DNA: TGTGCCAGCGCAGCTCAGAGGAACACTGAAGCTTTCTTT. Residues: CASAAQRNTEAFF.

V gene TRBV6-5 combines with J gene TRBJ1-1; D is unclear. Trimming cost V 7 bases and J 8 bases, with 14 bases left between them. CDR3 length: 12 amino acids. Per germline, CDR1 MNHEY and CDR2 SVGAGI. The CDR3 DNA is TGTGCCAGCATCTCTAGGGCGCCCGAAGCTTTCTTT. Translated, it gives CASISRAPEAFF.

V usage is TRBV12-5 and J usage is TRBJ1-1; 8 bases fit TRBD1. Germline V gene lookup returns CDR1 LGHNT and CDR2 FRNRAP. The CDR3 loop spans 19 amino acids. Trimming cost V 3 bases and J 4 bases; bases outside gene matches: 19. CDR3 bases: TGTGCTAGTGGTTTTTTCGGACAGGGCATACTTAGCGTCGGCACTGAAGCTTTCTTT. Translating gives CASGFFGQGILSVGTEAFF.

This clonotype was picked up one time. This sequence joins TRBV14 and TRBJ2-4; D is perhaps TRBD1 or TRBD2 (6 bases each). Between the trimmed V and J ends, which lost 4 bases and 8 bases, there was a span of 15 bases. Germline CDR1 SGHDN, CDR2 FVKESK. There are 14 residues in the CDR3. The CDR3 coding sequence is TGTGCCAGCAGCCCGGGGGCAGGAGTCGACATTCAGTACTTC. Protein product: CASSPGAGVDIQYF.

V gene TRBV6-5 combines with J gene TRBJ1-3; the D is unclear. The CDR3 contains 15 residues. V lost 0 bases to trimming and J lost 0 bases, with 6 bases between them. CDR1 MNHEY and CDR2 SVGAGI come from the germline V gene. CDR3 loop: CASSYSASSGNTIYF. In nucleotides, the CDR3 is TGTGCCAGCAGTTACTCCGCAAGCTCTGGAAACACCATATATTTT.

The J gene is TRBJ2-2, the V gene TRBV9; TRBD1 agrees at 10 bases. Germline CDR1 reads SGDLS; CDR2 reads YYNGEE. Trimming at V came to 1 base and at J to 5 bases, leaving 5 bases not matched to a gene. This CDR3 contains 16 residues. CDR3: CASSVRQGAGTGELFF. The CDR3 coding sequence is TGTGCCAGCAGCGTAAGACAGGGGGCAGGGACCGGGGAGCTGTTTTTT.

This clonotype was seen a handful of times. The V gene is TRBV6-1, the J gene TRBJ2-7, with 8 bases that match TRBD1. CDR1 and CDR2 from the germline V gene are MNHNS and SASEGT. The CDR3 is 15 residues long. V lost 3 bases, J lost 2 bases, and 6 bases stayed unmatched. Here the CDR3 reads CASSEPGQVTYEQYF. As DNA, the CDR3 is TGTGCCAGCAGTGAGCCGGGACAGGTGACCTACGAGCAGTACTTC.

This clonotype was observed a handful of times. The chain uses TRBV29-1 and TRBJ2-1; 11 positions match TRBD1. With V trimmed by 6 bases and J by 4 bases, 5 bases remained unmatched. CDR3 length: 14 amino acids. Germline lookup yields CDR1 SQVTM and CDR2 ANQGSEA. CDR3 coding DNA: TGCAGCGTAATGGACAGGGGGCGATACAATGAGCAGTTCTTC. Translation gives CSVMDRGRYNEQFF.

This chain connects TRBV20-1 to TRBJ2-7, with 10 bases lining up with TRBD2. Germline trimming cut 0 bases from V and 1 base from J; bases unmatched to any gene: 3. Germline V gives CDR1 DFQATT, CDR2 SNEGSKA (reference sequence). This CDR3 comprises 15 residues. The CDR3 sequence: CSARDGTSASYEQYF. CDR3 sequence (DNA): TGCAGTGCTAGAGACGGGACTAGCGCATCCTACGAGCAGTACTTC.

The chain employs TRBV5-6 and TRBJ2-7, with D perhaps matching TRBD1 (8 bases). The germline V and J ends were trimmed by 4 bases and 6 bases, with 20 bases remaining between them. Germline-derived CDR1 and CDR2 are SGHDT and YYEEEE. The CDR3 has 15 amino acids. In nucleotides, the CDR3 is TGTGCCAGCAGCACACCGACAGGGGAGGGCATCGAGCAGTACGTC. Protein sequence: CASSTPTGEGIEQYV.

The CDR3 reads CASTASAGSVTQYF. Here the CDR3 DNA reads TGCGCCAGCACCGCGAGCGCAGGATCGGTGACCCAGTACTTC. This chain uses TRBV5-1 with TRBJ2-5; no definite D call. This CDR3 has 14 amino acids. Between the trimmed V and J ends, which lost 6 bases and 7 bases, there was a span of 19 bases. Germline V gene data show CDR1 as SGHRS and CDR2 as YFSETQ.

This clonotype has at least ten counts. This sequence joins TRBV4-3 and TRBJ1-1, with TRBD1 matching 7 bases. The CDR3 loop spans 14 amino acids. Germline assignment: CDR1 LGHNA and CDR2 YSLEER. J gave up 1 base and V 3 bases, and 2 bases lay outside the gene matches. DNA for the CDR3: TGCGCCAGCAGCCACCAGGGGGAGAACACTGAAGCTTTCTTT. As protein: CASSHQGENTEAFF.

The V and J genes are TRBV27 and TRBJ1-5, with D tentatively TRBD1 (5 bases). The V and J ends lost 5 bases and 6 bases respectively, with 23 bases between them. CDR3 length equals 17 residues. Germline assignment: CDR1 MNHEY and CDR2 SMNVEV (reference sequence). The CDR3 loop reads CASSRKAPGSSSQPQHF. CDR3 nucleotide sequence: TGTGCCAGCAGTCGCAAGGCCCCAGGGTCCTCTAGTCAGCCCCAGCATTTT.

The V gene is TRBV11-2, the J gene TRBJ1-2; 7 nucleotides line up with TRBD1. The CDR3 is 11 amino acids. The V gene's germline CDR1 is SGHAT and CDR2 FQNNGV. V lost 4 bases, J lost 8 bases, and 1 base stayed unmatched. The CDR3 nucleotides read TGTGCCAGCAGCTGGGACAGAGGCTACACCTTC. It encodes CASSWDRGYTF. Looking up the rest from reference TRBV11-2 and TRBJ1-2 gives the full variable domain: EAGVAQSPRYKIIEKRQSVAFWCNPISGHATLYWYQQILGQGPKLLIQFQNNGVVDDSQLPKDRFSAERLKGVDSTLKIQPAKLEDSAVYLCASSWDRGYTFGSGTRLTVV.